The rows below give T cell receptor beta chains drawn from one sample of a study of blood T cell repertoires in COVID-19. Generated by immunoSEQ multiplex PCR, the TCRdb table keeps only in-frame clones and is missing some. The sample has 95,000 to 150,000 clones; over 75% are singletons. The sequenced material came from peripheral blood. Receptors originate from a man in his sixties with acute or convalescent COVID-19. Both conserved end residues are part of each CDR3. The D gene is left open where the match is weak. Where a row states a size, it is once, few, many or the class of an expanded clone; other rows omit it.

TRBJ2-1 TRBV11-2 TRBD2 . TGTGCCAGCAGCCGACAAGCGGGAGGGCCAAATGAGCAGTTCTTC CASSRQAGGPNEQFF
TRBJ2-1 TRBV28 TRBD2 . TGTGCCAGCGGCGGGGGACTACCCAATAACAATGAGCAGTTCTTC CASGGGLPNNNEQFF
TRBJ1-1 TRBV27 . few TGTGCCAGCAGGCTGGGCCTTGAAGCTTTCTTT CASRLGLEAFF
TRBJ1-1 TRBV5-4 . . TGTGCCAGCAGCCAGGGACCCGGGGGGGTTTCGACTGAAGCTTTCTTT CASSQGPGGVSTEAFF
TRBJ2-2 TRBV28 TRBD2 . TGTGCCAGCTCAGGCGGGAGGTACACCGGGGAGCTGTTTTTT CASSGGRYTGELFF
TRBJ1-5 TRBV7-8 . . TGTGCCAGCAGCTTACTAGGCAGGGGATCTCAGAGCAATCAGCCCCAGCATTTT CASSLLGRGSQSNQPQHF
TRBJ1-1 TRBV3-1/TRBV3-2 . . TGTGCCAGCAGCCCTAATCGAGGTGAAGCTTTCTTT CASSPNRGEAFF
TRBJ1-1 TRBV18 . . TGTGCCAGCTCACGCTCCGGGTACACTGAAGCTTTCTTT CASSRSGYTEAFF
TRBJ2-3 TRBV5-3 TRBD1 . TGTGCCAGAAGCTTGGCAGACAGGGGCAGTACAGATACGCAGTATTTT CARSLADRGSTDTQYF
TRBJ1-1 TRBV5-1 . . TGCGCCAGCAGCTTGTCGGGGATCAACACTGAAGCTTTCTTT CASSLSGINTEAFF
TRBJ1-6 TRBV2 . . TGTGCCAGCAGTGACAGGGGAGCCGAGGGTTCACCCCTCCACTTT CASSDRGAEGSPLHF
TRBJ1-1 TRBV5-8 . . TGTGCCAGCAGTCAGGGCCACATGAACACTGAAGCTTTCTTT CASSQGHMNTEAFF
TRBJ1-3 TRBV28 . . TGTGCCAGCAGTTTATTAGGCGGACTGGGTGGAAACACCATATATTTT CASSLLGGLGGNTIYF
TRBJ2-3 TRBV7-2 . once TGTGCCAGCAGCCTCGCAGATACGCAGTATTTT CASSLADTQYF
TRBJ1-5 TRBV2 TRBD1 . TGTGCCAGCAGTAATCAGGGGGCGTATCAGCCCCAGCATTTT CASSNQGAYQPQHF
TRBJ2-5 TRBV30 TRBD1 . TGTGCCTGGGAGGTTTCTAGACAGGGGGCGAGGGAGACCCAGTACTTC CAWEVSRQGARETQYF
TRBJ2-3 TRBV2 . once TGTGCCAGCAGTGGCGGGCGGGGAGATACGCAGTATTTT CASSGGRGDTQYF
TRBJ1-6 TRBV28 . . TGTGCCAGCAGTTTAGTCTCGAGGCGTTCCTATAATTCACCCCTCCACTTT CASSLVSRRSYNSPLHF
TRBJ1-2 TRBV2 TRBD1 few TGTGCCAGCAAGCCTTGGGCCGGGACAGATTATGGCTACACCTTC CASKPWAGTDYGYTF
TRBJ2-5 TRBV5-1 TRBD2 . TGCGCCAGCAGCTTAAGTGGGGGCGGACTAGCGGGAGTAGAGACCCAGTACTTC CASSLSGGGLAGVETQYF
TRBJ2-4 TRBV6-5 . . TGTGCCAGCAGTTACCGGACAGACAACATTCAGTACTTC CASSYRTDNIQYF
TRBJ1-2 TRBV27 TRBD1 . TGTGCCAGCAGTTCCCGACAGGGGGAACGCTACACCTTC CASSSRQGERYTF
TRBJ2-2 TRBV19 . . TGTGCCAGTAAAATAGGGGAATATGATCCCGGGGAGCTGTTTTTT CASKIGEYDPGELFF
TRBJ1-6 TRBV11-2 . . TGTGCCAGCAGCCCTACCCGAGGAAGGGGTACCTATAATTCACCCCTCCACTTT CASSPTRGRGTYNSPLHF
TRBJ1-4 TRBV4-1 . . TGCGCCAGCAGCCAGGACAGCAGACGTGAAAAACTGTTTTTT CASSQDSRREKLFF
TRBJ2-7 TRBV29-1 TRBD2 . TGCAGCGTTGGTGGGGGGGTTTTGACCTACGAGCAGTACTTC CSVGGGVLTYEQYF
TRBJ1-3 TRBV7-9 TRBD1 . TGTGCCAGCAGCCGGACAGGGCCTGGAAACACCATATATTTT CASSRTGPGNTIYF
TRBJ2-7 TRBV5-5 TRBD2 . TGTGCCAGCAGCTCCTGGACTAGCGGCAACGAGCAGTACTTC CASSSWTSGNEQYF
TRBJ2-3 TRBV5-1 TRBD2 . TGCGCCAGCAGCGTTCCGCTAGCGGGTGTGGGAGATACGCAGTATTTT CASSVPLAGVGDTQYF
TRBJ1-5 TRBV11-2 . . TGTGCCAGCAGCCCAGGGGCAGGGGAACAGCCCCAGCATTTT CASSPGAGEQPQHF
TRBJ1-5 TRBV21-1 . once TGTGCCAGCAGCGCTCTCAGGGGCCAGCCCCAGCATTTT CASSALRGQPQHF
TRBJ2-1 TRBV11-3 TRBD2 . TGTGCCAGCAGCTTAACTAGCGACCATGAGCAGTTCTTC CASSLTSDHEQFF
TRBJ2-7 TRBV28 . . TGTGCCACCGTTGGGGCATCGAACTCCTACGAGCAGTACTTC CATVGASNSYEQYF
TRBJ1-2 TRBV6-5 TRBD1 . TGTGCCAGCACCCGTACAGGGGCAGATGGCTACACCTTC CASTRTGADGYTF
TRBJ1-5 TRBV28 . . TGTGCCAGCCGGGACACCTTCAATCAGCCCCAGCATTTT CASRDTFNQPQHF
TRBJ2-7 TRBV10-3 . few TGTGCCATCAGCCGAGACAGCTACGAGCAGTACTTC CAISRDSYEQYF
TRBJ1-3 TRBV6-5 . . TGTGCCAGCAGTCAGGGTTCTCACACCATATATTTT CASSQGSHTIYF
TRBJ2-1 TRBV19 TRBD2 . TGTGCCAGTAGTCTCCACCGACTAGCGGGAGGGAATGAGCAGTTCTTC CASSLHRLAGGNEQFF
TRBJ2-7 TRBV6-1 . . TGTGCCAGCAGTGATCCCGGAGACTCCTACGAGCAGTACTTC CASSDPGDSYEQYF
TRBJ1-2 TRBV4-1 . once TGCGCCAGCAGCCACAATGGACAAAACTATGGCTACACCTTC CASSHNGQNYGYTF
TRBJ2-2 TRBV11-2 . . TGTGCCAGCAGCACCCCCCGGGGTCGCACCGGGGAGCTGTTTTTT CASSTPRGRTGELFF
TRBJ2-7 TRBV6-1 . once TGTGCCAGCAGTGAAGCGGCCCGTTACGAGCAGTACTTC CASSEAARYEQYF
TRBJ2-1 TRBV5-8 . . TGTGCCAGCAGCTCTGGGCGAGGGGCCCTCGGGGGATTCGATGAGCAGTTCTTC CASSSGRGALGGFDEQFF
TRBJ1-5 TRBV30 . . TGTGCCTGGAGTTTGGGCAGCAATCAGCCCCAGCATTTT CAWSLGSNQPQHF
TRBJ2-2 TRBV29-1 TRBD2 . TGCAGCGCCGCCCCTAGCGGTAACACCGGGGAGCTGTTTTTT CSAAPSGNTGELFF
TRBJ2-3 TRBV4-2 TRBD2 . TGTGCCAGCAACCCGACCGGGACTAGTTCCCCAGATACGCAGTATTTT CASNPTGTSSPDTQYF
TRBJ1-2 TRBV2 . . TGTGCCAGCAGTGAGGGCCCTGGTAGTGGCTACACCTTC CASSEGPGSGYTF
TRBJ1-6 TRBV5-8 . few TGTGCCAGCAGTACGGGGCAGGGGCCGGCCTATAATTCACCCCTCCACTTT CASSTGQGPAYNSPLHF
TRBJ1-6 TRBV18 . . TGTGCCAGCTCACCGGGGCAGAGCTCCTATAATTCACCCCTCCACTTT CASSPGQSSYNSPLHF